The 28 T cell receptor beta chains below come from one sample, sequenced in a study of a mutant IDH1 vaccine in newly diagnosed glioma. These receptors' antigens are unknown. Sequencing used immunoSEQ multiplex PCR; TCRdb keeps in-frame clones, though not all of them. The table records roughly 51,000 clones, around 82% of them present only once. Time point reported: week 5, during vaccination. With topical imiquimod, each dose of the vaccine consisted of 300 ug of mutant IDH1 20-mer peptide. The sample consisted of PBMCs, taken from a glioma patient whose treatment included an IDH1 peptide vaccine. Receptors were obtained from a woman between 18 and 30 years old with glioma. Some clones in this sample may be carry-over from other donors' samples.

The chain couples TRBV6-5 to TRBJ2-1; 10 bases map to TRBD2. V was clipped by 0 bases and J by 4 bases; unmatched bases: 3. Germline V CDR1 and CDR2: MNHEY, SVGAGI. The CDR3 sequence is 16 residues long. Here the CDR3 reads CASSYSSSGGYNEQFF. CDR3 bases: TGTGCCAGCAGTTACTCATCTAGCGGGGGTTACAATGAGCAGTTCTTC.

This chain links TRBV5-1 with TRBJ1-2, with D maybe TRBD1 (6 bases). Trimming took off 2 bases at V and 3 bases at J, with 20 bases between the two ends. The CDR3 is 17 amino acids. Germline V gives CDR1 SGHRS, CDR2 YFSETQ. CDR3 sequence (DNA): TGCGCCAGCAGCTTACCTGTTTCTGGACAGAGCGACTATGGCTACACCTTC. Translation gives CASSLPVSGQSDYGYTF.

This sequence joins TRBV5-6 and TRBJ2-3, with D possibly matching TRBD2 (5 bases). The CDR3 length is 15 residues. V lost 5 bases, J lost 2 bases, and 15 bases lay in between. The germline CDR1 and CDR2 sequences are SGHDT and YYEEEE. CDR3 amino acids: CASREVRTFTDTQYF. The CDR3, as DNA: TGTGCCAGCAGAGAGGTGAGGACTTTCACAGATACGCAGTATTTT.

This clone was seen a few times. The chain is built from TRBV13 and TRBJ2-2; a possible D gene is TRBD1 (7 bases). The CDR3 totals 16 residues. V shed 3 bases and J shed 3 bases, with 14 bases lying between them. Germline values: CDR1 PRHDT, CDR2 FYEKMQ (reference sequence). CDR3 sequence: CASSFGGGGYTGELFF. CDR3 coding DNA: TGTGCCAGCAGCTTCGGAGGGGGCGGGTACACCGGGGAGCTGTTTTTT.

In its sample, this clone was seen a few times. The rearrangement joins TRBV25-1 to TRBJ2-2, with 12 bases matching TRBD2. This CDR3 has 18 residues. From germline, CDR1 is MGHDK and CDR2 SYGVNS. The J segment lost 4 bases and the V segment lost 9 bases, leaving 15 bases of the junction unmatched. Here the CDR3 reads CARDVRLAGVFSTGELFF. The CDR3 region has the DNA TGTGCCAGAGACGTAAGACTAGCGGGAGTATTTAGCACCGGGGAGCTGTTTTTT.

The chain uses TRBV5-4 and TRBJ2-1; tentatively, D is TRBD1 (6 bases). V lost 7 bases and J lost 0, with 17 bases in between. Germline CDR1 is SGHNT and CDR2 is YYREEE (reference sequence). This CDR3 contains 16 residues. CDR3 residues: CASAPTGTRSYNEQFF. For the CDR3, the DNA is TGTGCCAGCGCCCCAACCGGGACACGCTCCTACAATGAGCAGTTCTTC.

This rearrangement joins TRBV13 to TRBJ1-1; no reliable D call. The CDR3 spans 13 residues. Looked up from germline, CDR1 is PRHDT and CDR2 is FYEKMQ (reference sequence). V gave up 6 bases and J gave up 11 bases, with 19 bases separating them. The CDR3 DNA reads TGTGCCAGCAGGGGGAGACCCCTCCCACGTGCTTTCTTT. Translation: CASRGRPLPRAFF.

In its sample, this clone was seen a few times. The genes are TRBV20-1 and TRBJ1-1; D gene uncertain. The CDR3 sequence is 9 residues long. Per germline, CDR1 DFQATT and CDR2 SNEGSKA (reference sequence). Trimming pared 1 base from V and 8 bases from J, leaving 2 bases between. The CDR3 bases are TGCAGTGCTAGAGCGGAAGCTTTCTTT. It translates to CSARAEAFF.

The rearrangement uses TRBV4-1 and TRBJ1-2; D might be TRBD1 (5 bases). CDR1 is MGHRA and CDR2 is YSYEKL in the germline V gene. With 3 bases removed from V and 0 bases from J, the gap between germline ends came to 11 bases. There are 15 residues in the CDR3. DNA for the CDR3: TGCGCCAGCAGCCAGTCAGGGATTCCTAACTATGGCTACACCTTC. Protein sequence: CASSQSGIPNYGYTF.

This clone turned up a few times. This chain links TRBV9 with TRBJ2-2, with D uncertain. The CDR3 is 15 residues long. CDR1 is SGDLS and CDR2 is YYNGEE in the germline V gene. Trimming shortened V by 0 bases and J by 5 bases, and 11 bases separated the two germline ends. The CDR3 reads CASSVVSGTTGELFF. CDR3 DNA: TGTGCCAGCAGCGTAGTCTCTGGAACTACCGGGGAGCTGTTTTTT.

The rearrangement links TRBV5-1 to TRBJ1-4, with 9 positions matching TRBD1. Germline lookup yields CDR1 SGHRS and CDR2 YFSETQ. This CDR3 region has 15 residues. V was clipped by 0 bases and J by 8 bases; unmatched bases: 5. The CDR3 region is CASSLVGTGKEKLFF. CDR3 coding DNA: TGCGCCAGCAGCTTGGTTGGGACAGGGAAGGAAAAACTGTTTTTT.

The table lists this clone with a count of one. The CDR3 loop is CASSDAGQGHEQYF. CDR3 sequence (DNA): TGTGCCAGCAGTGATGCGGGACAGGGGCACGAGCAGTACTTC. V gene TRBV6-6 combines with J gene TRBJ2-5, with 10 bases matching TRBD1. TRBJ2-7 explains the end of the DNA better; the J call may be wrong. The CDR3 spans 14 residues. Germline V CDR1 and CDR2: MNHNY, SVGAGI (reference sequence).

This chain joins TRBV5-1 and TRBJ2-1; 13 nucleotides align to TRBD2. The CDR3 totals 16 residues. V was clipped by 2 bases and J by 5 bases; unmatched bases: 4. Germline V gene data show CDR1 as SGHRS and CDR2 as YFSETQ. The CDR3 reads CASSFTGTSGNNEQFF. CDR3 in DNA: TGCGCCAGCAGCTTTACCGGGACTAGCGGGAACAATGAGCAGTTCTTC.

The chain is built from TRBV27 and TRBJ1-2, with a tentative D call TRBD1 (5 bases). Trimming took 5 bases from V and 5 from J, leaving 9 bases between them. The germline V gene has CDR1 MNHEY and CDR2 SMNVEV (reference sequence). CDR3 size: 12 residues. The CDR3, as DNA: TGTGCCAGCAGTACGGAGGGGTATGGCTACACCTTC. Translating gives CASSTEGYGYTF.

Written as DNA, the CDR3 is TGTGCCAGCAGCTGGGACAGGGGGCGACTCGAGCAGTACTTC. Protein: CASSWDRGRLEQYF. The genes are TRBV7-7 and TRBJ2-7; 12 bases line up with TRBD1. J gave up 6 bases and V 4 bases, and 4 bases lay outside the gene matches. The CDR3 has 14 amino acids. Germline values: CDR1 SSHAT, CDR2 FNYEAQ (reference sequence).

The chain employs TRBV5-1 and TRBJ1-2, with 7 nucleotides matching TRBD1. CDR1 is SGHRS, CDR2 YFSETQ, per germline. V dropped 4 bases and J dropped 10; count of bases not matched to a gene: 16. This CDR3 is 15 amino acids long. The CDR3 sequence is CASSPHAKTGIHYTF. CDR3 nucleotide sequence: TGCGCCAGCAGCCCCCACGCCAAGACAGGGATCCACTACACCTTC.

The chain joins TRBV19 to TRBJ1-6; no reliable D call. Germline V CDR1 and CDR2: LNHDA, SQIVND (reference sequence). There are 12 residues in the CDR3. V lost 5 bases and J lost 6, with 5 bases in between. The CDR3 DNA reads as TGTGCCAGTAGTTTAATTAATTCACCCCTCCACTTT. Protein sequence: CASSLINSPLHF.

About this clone itself: This CDR3 is also generated by other DNA sequences in the sample. The J gene is TRBJ1-1, the V gene TRBV4-3; no firm D call. The ends were cut back, 4 bases at V and 7 bases at J, with 10 bases in the middle. CDR1 LGHNA and CDR2 YSLEER come from the germline V gene. The CDR3 runs 12 residues. The CDR3 nucleotides read TGCGCCAGCAGCCGGGTCCAAGGTGAAGCTTTCTTT. This encodes CASSRVQGEAFF.

V gene TRBV6-6 combines with J gene TRBJ1-2, with D perhaps matching TRBD1 (5 bases). CDR3 size: 14 residues. The germline gives CDR1 MNHNY, CDR2 SVGAGI (reference sequence). V lost 8 bases and J 5 bases, leaving 18 bases between the germline ends. CDR3: CASWGSDGVYGYTF. CDR3 bases: TGTGCCAGCTGGGGGTCGGACGGAGTTTATGGCTACACCTTC.

The V call is TRBV30, the J call TRBJ2-1; D gene unclear. V dropped 2 bases and J dropped 4 bases, with 9 bases sitting between them. Germline loops: CDR1 GTSNPN, CDR2 SVGIG (reference sequence). The CDR3 extends over 13 amino acids. Written as DNA, the CDR3 is TGTGCCTGGAGTACGGACCGGTACAATGAGCAGTTCTTC. This sequence encodes CAWSTDRYNEQFF.

CDR3 sequence: CASTPLAGSYEQYF. DNA for the CDR3: TGTGCCAGCACCCCCCTAGCGGGCTCCTACGAGCAGTACTTC. The chain joins TRBV6-1 to TRBJ2-7, with 8 bases identical to TRBD2. The germline V gene has CDR1 MNHNS and CDR2 SASEGT. Trimming took 7 bases from V and 0 from J; bases not matched to a gene: 5. The CDR3 has 14 amino acids.

The chain uses TRBV30 and TRBJ2-7; a possible D gene is TRBD2 (5 bases). Trimming left V 0 bases short and J 4 bases short, with 10 bases between. The CDR3 is 13 residues long. Germline V lookup: CDR1 GTSNPN, CDR2 SVGIG (reference sequence). The CDR3 DNA reads as TGTGCCTGGAGTGTCGGGTCGGGGTACGAGCAGTACTTC. It translates to CAWSVGSGYEQYF.

The rearrangement links TRBV7-2 to TRBJ1-2; no reliable D call. The CDR3 is 17 residues long. Trimming shortened V by 5 bases and J by 0 bases, and 19 bases separated the two germline ends. CDR1 and CDR2 (germline): SGHTA, FQGNSA. CDR3: CASSLYPVGSTNYGYTF. DNA for the CDR3: TGTGCCAGCAGCCTGTACCCTGTCGGGTCTACTAACTATGGCTACACCTTC.

The rearrangement uses TRBV2 and TRBJ1-1; D may be TRBD1 (5 bases). Germline V gene lookup returns CDR1 SNHLY and CDR2 FYNNEI. V lost 2 bases and J lost 4, with 14 bases in between. The CDR3 consists of 15 residues. The CDR3 loop is CASSERAAGGTEAFF. The DNA of the CDR3 is TGTGCCAGCAGTGAAAGGGCCGCGGGGGGCACTGAAGCTTTCTTT.

The chain combines TRBV30 with TRBJ2-7, with D perhaps TRBD1 or TRBD2 (6 bases each). Germline values: CDR1 GTSNPN, CDR2 SVGIG (reference sequence). Trimming cost V 0 bases and J 9 bases, with 18 bases left between them. The CDR3 totals 14 residues. The CDR3 protein is CAWSVLQGIGGQYF. CDR3 DNA: TGTGCCTGGAGTGTACTACAGGGAATCGGGGGGCAGTACTTC.

The rearrangement joins TRBV11-3 to TRBJ2-3; D not certain. The germline V and J ends were trimmed by 2 bases and 4 bases, with 10 bases remaining between them. Germline V gene data show CDR1 as SGHNT and CDR2 as YENEEA. This CDR3 spans 14 amino acids. This CDR3 reads CASSLPHAADTQYF. CDR3 DNA: TGTGCCAGCAGCTTACCACACGCTGCAGATACGCAGTATTTT.

The rearrangement joins TRBV30 to TRBJ1-4; D gene ambiguous. This CDR3 is built from 14 residues. CDR1 and CDR2 (germline): GTSNPN, SVGIG (reference sequence). V lost 3 bases and J lost 4, with 12 bases in between. The CDR3, as DNA: TGTGCCTGGAGCAGTCTCGGAGTTAATGAAAAACTGTTTTTT. Translation gives CAWSSLGVNEKLFF.

The chain is built from TRBV5-1 and TRBJ2-3, with a tentative D call TRBD1 (6 bases). Trimming took off 0 bases at V and 3 bases at J, with 17 bases between the two ends. CDR1 and CDR2 from the germline V gene are SGHRS and YFSETQ. The length of the CDR3 is 17 residues. The CDR3 region is CASSLAGTHSRTDTQYF. CDR3 DNA: TGCGCCAGCAGCTTGGCCGGGACACATTCCCGGACAGATACGCAGTATTTT.